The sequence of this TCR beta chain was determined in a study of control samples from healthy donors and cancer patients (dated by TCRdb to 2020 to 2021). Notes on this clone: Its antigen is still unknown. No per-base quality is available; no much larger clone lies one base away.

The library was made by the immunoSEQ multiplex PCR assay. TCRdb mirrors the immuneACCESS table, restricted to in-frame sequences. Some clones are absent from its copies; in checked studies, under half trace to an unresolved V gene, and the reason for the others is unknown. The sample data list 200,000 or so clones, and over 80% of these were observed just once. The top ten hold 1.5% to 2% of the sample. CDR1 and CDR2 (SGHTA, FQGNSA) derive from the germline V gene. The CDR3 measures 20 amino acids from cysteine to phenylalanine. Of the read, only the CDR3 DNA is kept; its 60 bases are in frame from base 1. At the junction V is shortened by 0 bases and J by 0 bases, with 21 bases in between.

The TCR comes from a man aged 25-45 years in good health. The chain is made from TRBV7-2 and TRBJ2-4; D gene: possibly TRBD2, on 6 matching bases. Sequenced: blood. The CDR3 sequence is CASSLAGGASPPVAKNIQYF. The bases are TGTGCCAGCAGCTTAGCGGGCGGGGCAAGCCCGCCCGTAGCCAAAAACATTCAGTACTTC. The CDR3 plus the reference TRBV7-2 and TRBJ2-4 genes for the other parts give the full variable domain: GAGVSQSPSNKVTEKGKDVELRCDPISGHTALYWYRQSLGQGLEFLIYFQGNSAPDKSGLPSDRFSAERTGGSVSTLTIQRTQQEDSAVYLCASSLAGGASPPVAKNIQYFGAGTRLSVL.